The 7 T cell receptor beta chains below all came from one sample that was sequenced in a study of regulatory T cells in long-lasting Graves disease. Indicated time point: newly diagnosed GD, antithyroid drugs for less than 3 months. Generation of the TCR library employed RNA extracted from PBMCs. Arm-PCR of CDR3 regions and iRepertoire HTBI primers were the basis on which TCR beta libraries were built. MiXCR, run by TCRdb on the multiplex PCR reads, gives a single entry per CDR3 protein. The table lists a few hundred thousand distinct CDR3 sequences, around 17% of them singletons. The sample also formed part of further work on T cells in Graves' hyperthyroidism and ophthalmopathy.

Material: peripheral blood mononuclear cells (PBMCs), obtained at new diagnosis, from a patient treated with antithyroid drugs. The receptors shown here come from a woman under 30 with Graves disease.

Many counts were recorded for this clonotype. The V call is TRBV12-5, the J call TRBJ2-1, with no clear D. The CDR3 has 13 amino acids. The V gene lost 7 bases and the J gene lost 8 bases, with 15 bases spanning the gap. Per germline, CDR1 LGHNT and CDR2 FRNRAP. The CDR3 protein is CASAPAFSDEQFF. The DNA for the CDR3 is TGTGCTAGTGCCCCCGCCTTTTCGGATGAGCAGTTCTTC.

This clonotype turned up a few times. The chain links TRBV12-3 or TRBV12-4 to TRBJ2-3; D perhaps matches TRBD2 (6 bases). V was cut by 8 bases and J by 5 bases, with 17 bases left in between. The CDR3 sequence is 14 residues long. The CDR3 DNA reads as TGTGCCAGCGGGGGGTGGGCCGAGGGAGATACGCAGTATTTT. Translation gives CASGGWAEGDTQYF.

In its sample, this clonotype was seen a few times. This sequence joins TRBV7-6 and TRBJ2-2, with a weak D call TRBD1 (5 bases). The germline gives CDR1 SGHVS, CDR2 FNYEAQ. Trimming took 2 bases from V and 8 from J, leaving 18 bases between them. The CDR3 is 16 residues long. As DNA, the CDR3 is TGTGCCAGCAGCTTAACCCCAGCTGGGGCCCCGGGGGAGCTGTTTTTT. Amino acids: CASSLTPAGAPGELFF. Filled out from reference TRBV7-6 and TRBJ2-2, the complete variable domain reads GAGVSQSPRYKVTKRGQDVALRCDPISGHVSLYWYRQALGQGPEFLTYFNYEAQQDKSGLPNDRFSAERPEGSISTLTIQRTEQRDSAMYRCASSLTPAGAPGELFFGEGSRLTVL.

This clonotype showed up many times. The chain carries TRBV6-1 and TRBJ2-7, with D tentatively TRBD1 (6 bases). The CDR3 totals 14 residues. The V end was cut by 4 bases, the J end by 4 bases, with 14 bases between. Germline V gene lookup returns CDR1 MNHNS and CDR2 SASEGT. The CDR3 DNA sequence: TGTGCCAGCAGTGCTTCCCCGAGGGGGTACGAGCAGTACTTC. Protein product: CASSASPRGYEQYF.

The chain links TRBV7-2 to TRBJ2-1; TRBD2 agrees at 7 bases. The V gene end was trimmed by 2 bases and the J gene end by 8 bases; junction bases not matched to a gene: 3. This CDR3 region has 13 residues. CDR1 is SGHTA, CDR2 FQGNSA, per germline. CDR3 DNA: TGTGCCAGCAGCTTAAGCGGGATGGATGAGCAGTTCTTC. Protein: CASSLSGMDEQFF.

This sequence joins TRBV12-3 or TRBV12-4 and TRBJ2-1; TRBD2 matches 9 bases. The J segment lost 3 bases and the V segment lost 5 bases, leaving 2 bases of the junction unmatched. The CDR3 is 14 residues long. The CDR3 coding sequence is TGTGCCAGCAGTCCTAGCGGGGTCTACAATGAGCAGTTCTTC. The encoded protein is CASSPSGVYNEQFF.

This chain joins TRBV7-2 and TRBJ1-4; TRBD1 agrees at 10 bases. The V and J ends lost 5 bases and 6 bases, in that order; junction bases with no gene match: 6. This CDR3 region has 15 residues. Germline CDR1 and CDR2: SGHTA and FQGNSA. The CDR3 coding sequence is TGTGCCAGCAGCGCCTGGACAGGGGGAGATGAAAAACTGTTTTTT. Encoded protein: CASSAWTGGDEKLFF.